The clone carrying this T cell receptor beta chain came up a few times. This entry belongs to a study of post-analysis software for immune sequencing data. Unique molecular identifiers were built into the TCR beta cDNA libraries. A population of 1 to 10 million T cells gave rise to roughly 500,000 cDNA molecules. TCRdb processed the PCR reads anew with MiXCR; each CDR3 protein has one entry. The sample lists 700,000 to 900,000 distinct CDR3 sequences; roughly 46% were seen once. What was sequenced was blood. The clonotype comes from a girl under 18 with multiple sclerosis.

The CDR3 loop reads CASSLPTVPAEAFF. CDR3 sequence (DNA): TGTGCCAGCAGTCTACCGACAGTTCCGGCTGAAGCTTTCTTT. V is TRBV12-3 or TRBV12-4 and J is TRBJ1-1, with a tentative D call TRBD1 (5 bases). V lost 5 bases to trimming and J lost 6 bases, with 16 bases between them. The CDR3 is made up of 14 amino acids.